Given below is one TCR beta chain in context. Its specificity is unknown. Second-dose timings of about 4 or about 12 weeks were pooled. The data are from a study of T cell responses to AZD1222 COVID-19 vaccine. Between the trimmed V and J ends, which lost 6 bases and 4 bases, there was a span of 9 bases. The V gene's germline CDR1 is SGHNT and CDR2 YENEEA. CDR3 length equals 13 residues. Sequencing was performed with immunoSEQ multiplex PCR; in TCRdb, only in-frame clones are kept and a portion is missing. The sample yields about 48,000 clones, approximately 90% seen once. General observations from the study: Spike-specific TCR breadth and depth grew following two AZD1222 doses.

This sample comprised peripheral blood, obtained 28 days after the second AZD1222 dose. The sequence was obtained from an adult who received the AZD1222 COVID-19 vaccine. This chain uses TRBV11-3 with TRBJ2-2; D is uncertain. CDR3 nucleotide sequence: TGTGCCAGCAGTCGACCCGTCACCGGGGAGCTGTTTTTT. It is translated as CASSRPVTGELFF.